This T cell receptor beta chain was documented in a study of T cells after yellow fever vaccination. Production of TCR cDNA was by 5'RACE template switching, which also added a universal primer site and UMIs. TCRdb ran MiXCR on the 5' RACE reads and lists one entry per CDR3 protein. The table includes 25,000 to 35,000 distinct CDR3 sequences, approximately 6% detected once. Germline-derived CDR1 and CDR2 are SGHTA and FQGNSA. This CDR3 is 15 amino acids long. Losses at the gene ends were 2 bases for V and 4 bases for J; bases not matched to a gene: 2. Ten or more counts support this clonotype. The sequenced sample was PBMCs, either bulk or a sorted T-cell subset (CD4+, CD8+, memory, or dextramer-sorted; not recorded which), obtained on the day of the yellow fever booster vaccination. The sequence was collected from a man aged 25-40 years who received the YFV17D yellow fever vaccine. The genes are TRBV7-2 and TRBJ2-7, with 13 bases fitting TRBD2. The CDR3 loop reads CASSLQGLAGYEQYF. CDR3 nucleotide sequence: TGTGCCAGCAGCTTACAGGGACTAGCGGGATACGAGCAGTACTTC.